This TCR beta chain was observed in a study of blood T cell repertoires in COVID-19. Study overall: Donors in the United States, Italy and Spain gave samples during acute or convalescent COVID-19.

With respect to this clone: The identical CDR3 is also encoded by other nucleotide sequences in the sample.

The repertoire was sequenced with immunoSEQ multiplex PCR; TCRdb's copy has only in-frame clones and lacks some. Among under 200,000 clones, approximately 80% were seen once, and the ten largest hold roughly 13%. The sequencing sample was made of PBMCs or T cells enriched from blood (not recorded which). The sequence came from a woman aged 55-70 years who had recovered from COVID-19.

In DNA, the CDR3 is TGTGCCAGCAGCCCGAGGACAGGGGGCCACGAGCAGTACTTC. This translates into CASSPRTGGHEQYF. The chain joins TRBV7-2 to TRBJ2-7; 11 bases map to TRBD1. V lost 5 bases to trimming and J lost 5 bases; unmatched junction nucleotides: 5. The V gene's germline CDR1 is SGHTA and CDR2 FQGNSA. The CDR3 length is 14 residues.